This TCR beta chain was recorded in a study of blood T cell repertoires in COVID-19 (dated by TCRdb to 2018 to 2020). Study-wide context: Samples from collaborators originated in the United States, Italy and Spain and spanned both the acute and convalescent phases of COVID-19. The material from the prospective study consisted of cDNA or gDNA derived from T cells, B-cell-depleted T cells, or PBMCs. Subjects who had been exposed to COVID-19, were actively infected with it, or had recovered from it provided the deeply sampled blood TCRbeta repertoires that made up the dataset. The repertoires were released in a freely available public database intended as a resource for research on the immune response to SARS-CoV-2. The samples were drawn from the first 160 participants of the ongoing ImmuneRACE study and from 1,254 subjects provided by 6 global collaborators. Nearly every sample came with metadata listing a de-identified subject ID, COVID-19 status, age in years and sex. HLA class I and class II types, where available, came from metadata supplied by the sample provider rather than from assay-based typing.

The research as a whole found: The quantity of clinical and demographic metadata differed by source and by participant and was supplied without curation.

In the prospective study, participants were roughly 18 to 100 years old, resided in approximately 22 geographic areas of the United States, and were enrolled through a virtual design. Cohort assignment in the prospective study relied on participant-reported clinical history from a screening survey and a study questionnaire. Recovered participants in ImmuneRACE Cohort 3 were defined as having two consecutive negative NP/OP PCR tests, clearance from a healthcare professional, or resolution of symptoms. Mobile phlebotomists in the prospective study collected whole blood, serum and a nasopharyngeal or oropharyngeal swab from every participant. Participants in the prospective study had the option to provide additional blood draws and questionnaires over a 2-month period. Blood samples from the prospective study were shipped frozen or at room temperature prior to DNA extraction. The immunoSEQ Assay, a bias-controlled multiplex PCR, was used to amplify TCRbeta CDR3 regions from genomic DNA. The original pipeline was this. Within the assay, amplification of reference gene primers was used to estimate how many nucleated cells each sample contained. To quantify the absolute abundance of each unique TCRbeta CDR3 rearrangement, sequence reads were collapsed and filtered. For each sample, productive Simpson clonality was calculated as the square root of Simpson's diversity index across productive rearrangements. Not all clones reach the TCRdb copy of this immuneACCESS table, which keeps in-frame sequences only. Checked studies attribute under half of the gap to unresolved V genes and leave the rest unexplained. From that table come the V and J calls and clone size; the DNA was used to work out D and trimming. A total of 350,000 to 400,000 clones appear in this sample, less than 90% of them only once. Approximately 3% of the sample is held by the ten biggest clonotypes.

Inclusive of the bounding cysteine and phenylalanine, the CDR3 is 15 residues long. Only CDR3 DNA is held: 45 bases, read in frame from base 1. Clipping removes 4 bases from V and 6 bases from J, with 6 as the unmatched junction base count. The germline V gene yields SGHDN for CDR1 and FVKESK for CDR2. A remark on this clone: Its antigen is unknown. No per-base quality is available; no much larger clone lies one base away.

The sequenced sample consisted of PBMCs or T cells enriched from blood (not recorded which). The receptor chain draws on TRBV14 and TRBJ2-7, and 13 bases in between align with TRBD2. The receptor was isolated from a woman aged 30 to 39 who had recovered from COVID-19. The CDR3 amino acid sequence is: CASSPRLAGGREQYF. Here is the DNA: TGTGCCAGCAGCCCAAGACTAGCGGGAGGCCGCGAGCAGTACTTC.